This TCR beta chain emerged from a study of T cell repertoires in cytomegalovirus infection. This CDR3 region has 15 residues. V was clipped by 5 bases and J by 4 bases; unmatched bases: 5. Using its own MiXCR run on the reads, TCRdb lists one record per CDR3 protein. In the table there are 740,000 or so distinct CDR3 sequences, less than 40% of which are singletons. This TCR was sampled from a human donor in good health (CMV status not recorded). Some clones in this sample may be carry-over from other donors' samples. V is TRBV12-3 or TRBV12-4 and J is TRBJ2-2; 9 bases line up with TRBD2. Material for sequencing was PBMCs. This CDR3 reads CASSKVAGVTGELFF. The CDR3 bases are TGTGCCAGCAGTAAAGTAGCGGGGGTCACCGGGGAGCTGTTTTTT.